This T cell receptor beta chain was captured in a study of PD-1 blockade in classical Hodgkin lymphoma. Study-wide context: Intravenous nivolumab at 3 mg/kg was given to patients every 2 weeks.

Germline CDR1 is MDHEN and CDR2 is SYDVKM. Trimming removed 5 bases at V and 7 bases at J, with 18 bases between. This CDR3 has 15 amino acids. The patients all showed relapse after autologous stem cell transplantation, while their brentuximab vedotin exposure varied. The protocol was immunoSEQ multiplex PCR, while the TCRdb copy is restricted to in-frame clones and leaves out a portion. The data show 20,000 to 25,000 clones, around 80% seen once. The TCR comes from a human donor with classical Hodgkin lymphoma. The specimen was peripheral blood mononuclear cells (PBMCs), collected before the second cycle of nivolumab. This chain connects TRBV28 to TRBJ2-1; a possible D gene is TRBD2 (6 bases). This CDR3 reads CASSGAGGNLNEQFF. The CDR3 DNA reads TGTGCCAGCAGTGGAGCCGGCGGGAACTTGAATGAGCAGTTCTTC.